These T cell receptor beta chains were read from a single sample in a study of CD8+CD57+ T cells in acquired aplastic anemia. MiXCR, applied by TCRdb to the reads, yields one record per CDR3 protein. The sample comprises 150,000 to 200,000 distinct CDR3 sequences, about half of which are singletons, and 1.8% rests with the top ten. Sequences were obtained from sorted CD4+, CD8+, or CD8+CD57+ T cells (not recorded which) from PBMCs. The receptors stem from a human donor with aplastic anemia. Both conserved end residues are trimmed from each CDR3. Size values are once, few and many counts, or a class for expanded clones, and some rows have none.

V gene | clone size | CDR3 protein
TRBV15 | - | ATSRDGTGQETQY
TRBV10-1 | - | ASSRDLNDKTQY
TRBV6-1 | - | AISEAVSGSSNEQF
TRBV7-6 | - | ASSHGTVSYEQY
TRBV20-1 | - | SARGGGSETEAF
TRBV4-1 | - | ASSQILNQPQH
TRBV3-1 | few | ASSDVSRGPGELF
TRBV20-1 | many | SATGAGEKLF
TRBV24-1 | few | ATSDFYGGDEQY
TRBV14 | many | ASSQASGMGDTEAF
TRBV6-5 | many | ASSYSGHPNEKLF
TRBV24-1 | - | ATSDVRTGASGEQY
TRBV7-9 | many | ASSSYTAEAF
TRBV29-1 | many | SVPISGVGGEQY
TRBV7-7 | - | ARGLGGAYEQY
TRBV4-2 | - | ASSQGPSGGAHEQY
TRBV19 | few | ASSMGSKNIQY
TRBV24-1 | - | ATSDGTVKTQY
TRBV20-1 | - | SARGRSRDGRTPQETQY
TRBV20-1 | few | SAPSLSHEQF
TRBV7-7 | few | ASSLGLAGGTQY
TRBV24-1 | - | ATSDERGDAKRPQH
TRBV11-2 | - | ASSLEFGDKSEAF
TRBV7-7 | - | ASSLSGGNEQY
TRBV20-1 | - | SAREMRDNYGYT
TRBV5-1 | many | ASSLDAGVINEQF
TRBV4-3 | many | ASSQGGNTEAF
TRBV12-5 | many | ASGLIIVGGETQY
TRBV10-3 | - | AIRGTGVTNYGYT